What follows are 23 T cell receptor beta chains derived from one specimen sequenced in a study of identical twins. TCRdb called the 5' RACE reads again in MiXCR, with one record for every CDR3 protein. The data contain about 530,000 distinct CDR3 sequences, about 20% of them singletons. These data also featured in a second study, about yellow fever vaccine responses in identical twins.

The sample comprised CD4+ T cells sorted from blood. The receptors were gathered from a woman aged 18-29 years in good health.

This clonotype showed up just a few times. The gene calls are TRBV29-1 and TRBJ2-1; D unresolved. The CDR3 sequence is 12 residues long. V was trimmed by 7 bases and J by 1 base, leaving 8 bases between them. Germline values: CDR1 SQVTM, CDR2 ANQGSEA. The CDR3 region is CSAPSSYNEQFF. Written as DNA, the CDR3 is TGCAGCGCCCCCAGTTCCTACAATGAGCAGTTCTTC.

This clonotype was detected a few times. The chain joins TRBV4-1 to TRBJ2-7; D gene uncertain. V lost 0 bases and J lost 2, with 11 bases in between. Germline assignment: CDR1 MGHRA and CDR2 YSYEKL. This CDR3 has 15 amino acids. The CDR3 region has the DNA TGCGCCAGCAGCCAAGAAATGGGTTCCCCCTACGAGCAGTACGTC. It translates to CASSQEMGSPYEQYV.

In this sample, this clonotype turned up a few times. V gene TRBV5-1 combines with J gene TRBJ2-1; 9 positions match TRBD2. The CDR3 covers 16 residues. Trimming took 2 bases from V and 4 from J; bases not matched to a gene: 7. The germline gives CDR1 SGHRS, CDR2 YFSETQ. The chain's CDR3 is CASSFSSGDTYNEQFF. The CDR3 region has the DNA TGCGCCAGCAGCTTTTCTAGCGGGGACACGTACAATGAGCAGTTCTTC.

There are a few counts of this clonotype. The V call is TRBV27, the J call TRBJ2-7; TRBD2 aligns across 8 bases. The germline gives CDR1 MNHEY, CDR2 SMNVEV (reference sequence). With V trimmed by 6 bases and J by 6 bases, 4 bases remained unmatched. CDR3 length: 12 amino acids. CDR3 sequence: CASRGTSAEQYF. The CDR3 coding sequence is TGTGCCAGCAGAGGGACTAGTGCCGAGCAGTACTTC.

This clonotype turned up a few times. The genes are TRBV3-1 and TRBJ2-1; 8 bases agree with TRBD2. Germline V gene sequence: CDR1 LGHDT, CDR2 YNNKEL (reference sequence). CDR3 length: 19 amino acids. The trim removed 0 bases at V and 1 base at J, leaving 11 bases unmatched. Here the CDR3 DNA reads TGTGCCAGCAGCCAAGATTACGGGGGGGGCAGATCTTCCTACAATGAGCAGTTCTTC. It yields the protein CASSQDYGGGRSSYNEQFF.

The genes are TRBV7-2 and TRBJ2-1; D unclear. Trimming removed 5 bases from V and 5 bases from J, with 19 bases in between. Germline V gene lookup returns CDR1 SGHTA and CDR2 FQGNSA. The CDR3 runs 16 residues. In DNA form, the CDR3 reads TGTGCCAGCAGCCCGTCCCGTGACGCAGCAAACAATGAGCAGTTCTTC. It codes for CASSPSRDAANNEQFF. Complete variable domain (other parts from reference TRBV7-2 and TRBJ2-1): GAGVSQSPSNKVTEKGKDVELRCDPISGHTALYWYRQSLGQGLEFLIYFQGNSAPDKSGLPSDRFSAERTGGSVSTLTIQRTQQEDSAVYLCASSPSRDAANNEQFFGPGTRLTVL.

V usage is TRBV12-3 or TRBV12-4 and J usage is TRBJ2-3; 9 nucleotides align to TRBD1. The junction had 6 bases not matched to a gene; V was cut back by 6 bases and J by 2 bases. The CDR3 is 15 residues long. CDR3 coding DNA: TGTGCCAGCAGGGGGGGACAGGGCTTCACAGATACGCAGTATTTT. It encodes CASRGGQGFTDTQYF.

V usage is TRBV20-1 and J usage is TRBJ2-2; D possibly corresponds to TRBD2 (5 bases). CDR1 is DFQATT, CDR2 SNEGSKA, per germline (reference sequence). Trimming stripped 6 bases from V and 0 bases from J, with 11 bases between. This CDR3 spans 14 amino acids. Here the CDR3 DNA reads TGCAGTGCATCCGGGAACCCGAACACCGGGGAGCTGTTTTTT. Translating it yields CSASGNPNTGELFF.

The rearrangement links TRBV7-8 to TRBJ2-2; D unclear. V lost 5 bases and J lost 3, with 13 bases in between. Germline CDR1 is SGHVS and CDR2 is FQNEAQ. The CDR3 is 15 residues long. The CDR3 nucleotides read TGTGCCAGCAGCCCGTCCGACAAGTACACCGGGGAGCTGTTTTTT. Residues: CASSPSDKYTGELFF.

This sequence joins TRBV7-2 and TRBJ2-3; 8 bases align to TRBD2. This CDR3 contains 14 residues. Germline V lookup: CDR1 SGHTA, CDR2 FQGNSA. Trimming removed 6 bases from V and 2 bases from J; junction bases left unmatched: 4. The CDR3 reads CASSRSGITDTQYF. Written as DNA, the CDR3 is TGTGCCAGCAGTCGTAGCGGGATCACAGATACGCAGTATTTT. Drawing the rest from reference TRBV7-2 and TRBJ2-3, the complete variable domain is GAGVSQSPSNKVTEKGKDVELRCDPISGHTALYWYRQSLGQGLEFLIYFQGNSAPDKSGLPSDRFSAERTGGSVSTLTIQRTQQEDSAVYLCASSRSGITDTQYFGPGTRLTVL.

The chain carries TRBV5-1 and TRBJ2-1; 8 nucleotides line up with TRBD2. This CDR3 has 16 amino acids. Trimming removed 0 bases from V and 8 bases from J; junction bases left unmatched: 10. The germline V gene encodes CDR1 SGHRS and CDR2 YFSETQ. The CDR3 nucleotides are TGCGCCAGCAGCTTGGACGGGAGGGCCGGGATATATGAGCAGTTCTTC. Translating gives CASSLDGRAGIYEQFF.

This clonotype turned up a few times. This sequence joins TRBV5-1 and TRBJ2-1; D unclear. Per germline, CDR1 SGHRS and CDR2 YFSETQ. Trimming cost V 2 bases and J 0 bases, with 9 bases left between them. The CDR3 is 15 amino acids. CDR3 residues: CASSFDRSSYNEQFF. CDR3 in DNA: TGCGCCAGCAGCTTTGACCGGAGCTCCTACAATGAGCAGTTCTTC.

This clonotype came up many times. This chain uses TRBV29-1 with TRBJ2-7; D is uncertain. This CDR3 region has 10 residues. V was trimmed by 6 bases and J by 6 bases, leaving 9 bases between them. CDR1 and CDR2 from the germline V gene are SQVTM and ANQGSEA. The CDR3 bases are TGCAGCGTGTGGTCGGTCGAGCAGTACTTC. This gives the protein CSVWSVEQYF.

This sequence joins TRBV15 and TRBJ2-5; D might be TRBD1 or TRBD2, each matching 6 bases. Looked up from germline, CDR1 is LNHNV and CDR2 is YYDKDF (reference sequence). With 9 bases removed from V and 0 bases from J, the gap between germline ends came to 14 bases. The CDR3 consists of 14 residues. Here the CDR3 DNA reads TGTGCCACGACTGAACGGGGGCACCAAGAGACCCAGTACTTC. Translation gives CATTERGHQETQYF.

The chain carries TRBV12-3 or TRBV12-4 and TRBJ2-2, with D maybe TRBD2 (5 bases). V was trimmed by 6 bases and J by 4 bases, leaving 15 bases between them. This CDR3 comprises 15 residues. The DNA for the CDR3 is TGTGCCAGCAGCCTGACTACCACGAGCACCGGGGAGCTGTTTTTT. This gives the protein CASSLTTTSTGELFF.

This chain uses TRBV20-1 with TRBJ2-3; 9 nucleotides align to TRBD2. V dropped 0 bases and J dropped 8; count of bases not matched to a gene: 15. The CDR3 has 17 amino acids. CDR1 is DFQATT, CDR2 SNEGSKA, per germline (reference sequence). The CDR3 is CSARDPGASGGWGTQYF. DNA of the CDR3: TGCAGTGCTAGAGACCCCGGGGCCAGCGGGGGGTGGGGTACGCAGTATTTT.

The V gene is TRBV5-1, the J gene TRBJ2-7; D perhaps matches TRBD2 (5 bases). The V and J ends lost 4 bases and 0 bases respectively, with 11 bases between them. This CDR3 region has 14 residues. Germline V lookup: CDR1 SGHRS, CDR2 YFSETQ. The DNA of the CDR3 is TGCGCCAGCAGCCGGGATGAGAGCTCCTACGAGCAGTACTTC. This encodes CASSRDESSYEQYF.

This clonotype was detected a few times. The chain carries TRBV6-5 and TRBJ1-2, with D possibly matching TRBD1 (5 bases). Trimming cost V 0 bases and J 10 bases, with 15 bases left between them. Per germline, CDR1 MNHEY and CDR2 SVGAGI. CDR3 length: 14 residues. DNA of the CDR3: TGTGCCAGCAGTTACTCGGGGCCCTCGATGGACTACACCTTC. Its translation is CASSYSGPSMDYTF.

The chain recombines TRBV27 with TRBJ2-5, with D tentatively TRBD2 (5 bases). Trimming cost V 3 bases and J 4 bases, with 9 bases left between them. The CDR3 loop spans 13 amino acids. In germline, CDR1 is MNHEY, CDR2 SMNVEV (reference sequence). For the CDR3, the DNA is TGTGCCAGCAGTTTTCGGGGTCGAGAGACCCAGTACTTC. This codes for CASSFRGRETQYF.

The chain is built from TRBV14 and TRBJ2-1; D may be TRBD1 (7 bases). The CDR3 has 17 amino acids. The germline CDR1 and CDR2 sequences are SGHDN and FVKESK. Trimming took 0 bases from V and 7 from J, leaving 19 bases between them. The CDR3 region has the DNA TGTGCCAGCAGCCAAGATTTTTGGAGGGGGCCTCGGAATGAGCAGTTCTTC. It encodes CASSQDFWRGPRNEQFF.

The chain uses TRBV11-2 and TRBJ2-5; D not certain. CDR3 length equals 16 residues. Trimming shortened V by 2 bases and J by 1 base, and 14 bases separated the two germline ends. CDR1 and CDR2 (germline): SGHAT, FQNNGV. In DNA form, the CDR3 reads TGTGCCAGCAGCTTAAATCAGGCTGACCGCCAAGAGACCCAGTACTTC. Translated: CASSLNQADRQETQYF.

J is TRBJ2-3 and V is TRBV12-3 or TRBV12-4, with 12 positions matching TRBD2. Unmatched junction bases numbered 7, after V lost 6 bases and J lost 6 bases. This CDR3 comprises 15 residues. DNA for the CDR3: TGTGCCAGCAGCCCAAGACTAGCGGGAGCCGATACGCAGTATTTT. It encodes CASSPRLAGADTQYF.

CDR3 bases: TGTGCCAGCAATAACCTTCGGGCAGGGAGGGAGACCCAGTACTTC. This sequence encodes CASNNLRAGRETQYF. The rearrangement joins TRBV6-1 to TRBJ2-5, with TRBD2 as a possible D gene (6 bases). From germline, CDR1 is MNHNS and CDR2 SASEGT. Trimming pared 7 bases from V and 5 bases from J, leaving 20 bases between. The CDR3 is 15 amino acids.